The clone carrying this T cell receptor (beta chain) was detected once. The sample belongs to a study of cytotoxic CD8 clonotypes in ibrutinib-treated CLL. The CDR3 loop spans 13 amino acids. Germline V gene data show CDR1 as ENHRY and CDR2 as SYGVKD. Trimming cost V 4 bases and J 7 bases, with 11 bases left between them. The data were produced by immunoSEQ multiplex PCR, yet TCRdb's version contains in-frame clones alone and is incomplete. The sample includes around 140,000 clones, about 70% of them seen just once. Sequencing used PBMCs, obtained after 24 months of ibrutinib treatment. V gene TRBV10-3 combines with J gene TRBJ1-5; tentative D call: TRBD1 (5 bases). This receptor was obtained from a human donor with chronic lymphocytic leukemia. The CDR3 sequence: CAISGGGKQPQHF. Here the CDR3 DNA reads TGTGCCATCAGTGGCGGGGGGAAACAGCCCCAGCATTTT.